The T cell receptor beta chain under discussion was sequenced for a study of blood T cell repertoires in COVID-19. Background on the study: Samples came from the United States, Italy and Spain, spanning acute and convalescent COVID-19. The analysed material was cDNA or gDNA that came from T cells, B-cell-depleted T cells, or PBMCs.

This CDR3 is 14 amino acids long. CDR1 and CDR2 from the germline V gene are SGHAT and FQNNGV. V dropped 1 base and J dropped 5; count of bases not matched to a gene: 1. In the authors' workflow: Scientists estimated how many nucleated cells there were by amplifying reference gene primers. The protocol was immunoSEQ multiplex PCR, while the TCRdb copy is restricted to in-frame clones and leaves out a portion. The V and J calls and clone size come from that table; D and trimming were worked out from the DNA. The sample has some 450,000 clones; approximately 88% are singletons. The chain joins TRBV11-2 to TRBJ1-5; TRBD1 agrees at 8 bases. Sequencing was performed on peripheral blood. This clonotype originated in a woman aged 50 to 65 with COVID-19, enrolled during active disease. The CDR3 DNA follows: TGTGCCAGCAGCTTAGGACAGGGGCATCAGCCCCAGCATTTT. This codes for CASSLGQGHQPQHF.